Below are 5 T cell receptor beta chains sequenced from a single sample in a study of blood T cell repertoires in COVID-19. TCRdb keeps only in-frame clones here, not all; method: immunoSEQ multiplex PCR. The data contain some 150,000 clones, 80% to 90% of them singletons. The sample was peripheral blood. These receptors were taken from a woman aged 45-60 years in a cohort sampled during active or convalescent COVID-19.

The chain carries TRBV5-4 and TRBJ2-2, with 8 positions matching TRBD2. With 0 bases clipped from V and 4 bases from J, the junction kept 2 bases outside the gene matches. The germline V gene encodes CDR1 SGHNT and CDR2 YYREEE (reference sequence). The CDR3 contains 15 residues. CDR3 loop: CASSLARGGTGELFF. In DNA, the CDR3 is TGTGCCAGCAGCTTGGCTCGGGGGGGCACCGGGGAGCTGTTTTTT. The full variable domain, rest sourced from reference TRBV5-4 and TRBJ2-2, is ETGVTQSPTHLIKTRGQQVTLRCSSQSGHNTVSWYQQALGQGPQFIFQYYREEENGRGNFPPRFSGLQFPNYSSELNVNALELDDSALYLCASSLARGGTGELFFGEGSRLTVL.

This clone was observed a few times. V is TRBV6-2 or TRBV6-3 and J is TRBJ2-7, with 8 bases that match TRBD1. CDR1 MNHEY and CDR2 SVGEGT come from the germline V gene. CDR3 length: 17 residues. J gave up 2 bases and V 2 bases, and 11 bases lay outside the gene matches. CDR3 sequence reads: CASSYRSTGTGTYEQYF. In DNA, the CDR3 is TGTGCCAGCAGTTACCGATCCACCGGGACAGGAACCTACGAGCAGTACTTC.

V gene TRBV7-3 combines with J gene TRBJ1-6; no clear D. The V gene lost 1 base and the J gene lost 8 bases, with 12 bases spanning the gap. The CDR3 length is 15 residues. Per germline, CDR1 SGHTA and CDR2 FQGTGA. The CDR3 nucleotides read TGTGCCAGCAGCTTAAGTTTTCGGAGGGATTCACCCCTCCACTTT. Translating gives CASSLSFRRDSPLHF.

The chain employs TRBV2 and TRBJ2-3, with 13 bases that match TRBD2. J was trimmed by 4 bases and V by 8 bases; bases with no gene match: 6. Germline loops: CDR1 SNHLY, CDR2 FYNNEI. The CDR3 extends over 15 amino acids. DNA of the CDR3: TGTGCCAGCGGACGACTAGCGGGGGGATCAGATACGCAGTATTTT. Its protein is CASGRLAGGSDTQYF.

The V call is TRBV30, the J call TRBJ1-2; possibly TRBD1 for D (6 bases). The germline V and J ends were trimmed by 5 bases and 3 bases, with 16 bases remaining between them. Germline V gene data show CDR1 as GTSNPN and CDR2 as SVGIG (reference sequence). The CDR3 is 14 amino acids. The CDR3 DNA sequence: TGTGCCTGGGGGGGCAATGGGCACTACTATGGCTACACCTTC. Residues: CAWGGNGHYYGYTF.